Below, 9 T cell receptor beta chains from the same sample are listed, as sequenced in a study of blood T cell repertoires in COVID-19. Generated by immunoSEQ multiplex PCR, the TCRdb table keeps only in-frame clones and is missing some. The sample lists about 61,000 clones; 91% were seen once. The specimen was peripheral blood. The receptors stem from a human donor in a cohort sampled during active COVID-19.

This chain connects TRBV4-1 to TRBJ2-7; 10 bases match TRBD2. The CDR3 consists of 17 residues. V gave up 4 bases and J gave up 6 bases; unmatched junction bases: 15. Germline CDR1 and CDR2: MGHRA and YSYEKL. CDR3 amino acids: CASSPTGALAGVREQYF. The CDR3 DNA is TGCGCCAGCAGCCCAACCGGGGCGCTAGCGGGAGTTCGCGAGCAGTACTTC.

The V and J genes are TRBV14 and TRBJ2-1, with a possible D match to TRBD1 (5 bases). The CDR3 length is 16 residues. V gave up 3 bases and J gave up 5 bases, with 17 bases separating them. CDR1 and CDR2 from the germline V gene are SGHDN and FVKESK. For the CDR3, the DNA is TGTGCCAGCAGCCACAGACGCCAGGGTCTACACAATGAGCAGTTCTTC. This codes for CASSHRRQGLHNEQFF.

The V and J genes are TRBV5-6 and TRBJ1-5, with TRBD1 identical over 8 bases. V lost 4 bases, J lost 4 bases, and 4 bases stayed unmatched. There are 14 residues in the CDR3. CDR1 and CDR2 from the germline V gene are SGHDT and YYEEEE. CDR3 nucleotides: TGTGCCAGCAGCCTCAGGGGGCGAAATCAGCCCCAGCATTTT. Its translation: CASSLRGRNQPQHF.

The table lists this clone with a count of one. This chain connects TRBV6-5 to TRBJ2-7, with TRBD1 matching 8 bases. This CDR3 spans 14 amino acids. Losses at the gene ends were 1 base for V and 5 bases for J; bases not matched to a gene: 4. Germline V CDR1 and CDR2: MNHEY, SVGAGI. CDR3 protein: CASSYWDRRDEQYF. In DNA form, the CDR3 reads TGTGCCAGCAGTTACTGGGACAGGAGAGACGAGCAGTACTTC.

This clone appeared once. J is TRBJ2-1 and V is TRBV5-5; the D gene is possibly TRBD1 (6 bases). This CDR3 comprises 16 residues. Per germline, CDR1 SGHKS and CDR2 YYEKEE (reference sequence). V lost 2 bases and J lost 7, with 19 bases in between. CDR3 in amino acids: CASSFIRGSVVNEQFF. CDR3 nucleotides: TGTGCCAGCAGCTTCATCAGGGGATCGGTTGTGAATGAGCAGTTCTTC.

The chain carries TRBV5-4 and TRBJ2-1, with 8 bases that match TRBD1. In germline, CDR1 is SGHNT, CDR2 YYREEE (reference sequence). Trimming cost V 0 bases and J 7 bases; bases outside gene matches: 9. The CDR3 is 16 residues long. The DNA for the CDR3 is TGTGCCAGCAGCTTGGCCGGGCAGGGGGCCGAAAATGAGCAGTTCTTC. This translates into CASSLAGQGAENEQFF.

V is TRBV4-1 and J is TRBJ2-7, with D hard to call. The CDR3 totals 16 residues. V lost 2 bases and J 3 bases, leaving 17 bases between the germline ends. Germline V CDR1 and CDR2: MGHRA, YSYEKL. The CDR3 DNA reads as TGCGCCAGCAGCCAATCGGTAGCTCCGGAACTCTACGAGCAGTACTTC. Translating it yields CASSQSVAPELYEQYF.

This chain connects TRBV29-1 to TRBJ2-3; 7 nucleotides match TRBD2. Germline V gene lookup returns CDR1 SQVTM and CDR2 ANQGSEA. The CDR3 totals 17 residues. V lost 6 bases and J lost 5; bases outside the gene matches: 20. CDR3 loop: CSVPPGSSGPPVDTQYF. CDR3 nucleotides: TGCAGCGTCCCGCCCGGGTCTAGCGGTCCCCCCGTAGATACGCAGTATTTT.

This chain uses TRBV6-1 with TRBJ2-3; maybe TRBD2 (7 bases). The CDR3 is 17 amino acids. The germline V gene encodes CDR1 MNHNS and CDR2 SASEGT. The V end lost 3 bases, the J end lost 4 bases, and 20 bases lay between the germline ends. The CDR3 loop is CASSDRGEGGRADTQYF. The CDR3 bases are TGTGCCAGCAGTGATCGCGGTGAGGGGGGGCGCGCAGATACGCAGTATTTT.